Included here is one T cell receptor (beta chain) sequence, with context. Its antigen specificity is not known. No base-level quality is on record; no much larger clone is a single base apart. The library was produced with the immunoSEQ multiplex PCR assay. For the multiplex PCR, a mixture combining 60 forward primers for TCR Vbeta segments and 13 reverse primers for TCR Jbeta segments was used. The CDR3 region of rearranged TCR beta genes was amplified from genomic DNA with a multiplex PCR assay. The amplified TCR beta libraries were sequenced on the Illumina HiSeq System as 87-base-pair reads. The authors processed their data as follows. A later analysis tallied tens of millions of unique TCR beta chains across the 700 or so repertoires, and approximately 12 million of those chains were shared by two or more donors. A nearest-neighbor algorithm error-corrected the raw reads and collapsed the reads into unique sequences, merging closely related sequences to remove PCR and sequencing errors. CDR3 sequences were aligned to IMGT reference sequences to assign V, D and J gene segments. For a sequence to be retained, a match of at least six nucleotides to both a V gene segment and a J gene segment was required. Rearrangements were called productive when the CDR3 lacked stop codons and stayed in frame with V and J; all others were non-productive. CDR3 was defined according to IMGT convention as the region running from the second conserved V-encoded cysteine to the conserved J-encoded phenylalanine. The earlier analysis of about 560 of the donors excluded any sequence lacking an unambiguous match to a single V gene segment. In an earlier analysis of several hundred of the donors, V segments were called functional above 56.7% productive rearrangements and were called segregating when the between-donor standard deviation exceeded 5%. A statistical classification framework was built for diagnosing cytomegalovirus status from the catalog of TCR beta chain sequences. In a later analysis, V and J genes were assigned by comparing TCR nucleotide sequences against IMGT/GENE-DB human TR gene sequences. In a later analysis, CDR3 sequences and most-parsimonious VDJ recombination scenarios were assigned using the TCRdist pipeline. A later analysis defined each TCR beta chain by its CDR3 amino acid sequence plus V-gene family, and excluded reads lacking a unique V-gene family. To address suspected cross-contamination and a sequencing artifact, a later analysis removed under 600 highly shared, low-generation-probability nucleotide sequences. In a later analysis, a clonal expansion index was calculated for each public chain from normalized within-repertoire ranks of inferred template counts. In a later analysis, generation probabilities were computed with a VDJ recombination model fitted to out-of-frame rearrangements, and the resulting probabilities were checked against IGoR. In a later analysis, hypergeometric tests were used to score TCR-TCR, TCR-HLA and TCR-CMV co-occurrence, with a repertoire-size bias correction applied to TCR pairs. False discovery rates were estimated in a later analysis by permuting HLA or CMV assignments 20 times. A later analysis grouped co-occurring TCRs with DBSCAN, adding TCRdist sequence similarity when clustering within HLA-allele-positive subsets. Repertoires with fewer than 30,000 or more than 120,000 public chains, plus five repertoires with anomalous nucleotide sharing, were excluded from co-occurrence clustering. TCRdb re-hosts the immuneACCESS table, in-frame sequences only. Its copies lack some clones; in the studies checked, an unresolved V gene accounts for under half of them, and the cause for the rest is not known. The D gene and trimming were derived from the DNA, and the V and J assignments and clone size from that table. Across this sample there are about 150,000 clones, with 75% to 80% seen only once. 3% to 3.5% of the sample rests with the top ten.

In total, roughly 710 healthy bone marrow donors made up the cohort. At the time of sampling, all cohort members were nominally healthy, though unrecorded immune exposures were likely present. The donor tested CMV seronegative and was one of the 352 seronegative cohort members. Each donor provided a peripheral blood sample, and peripheral blood mononuclear cells were used for TCR beta sequencing. Genomic DNA extraction from the blood cell samples was performed with the Qiagen DNeasy Blood Extraction Kit. These data are taken from a study of cytomegalovirus exposure and HLA in healthy donors (dated by TCRdb to between 2016 and 2019). With respect to the entire study: According to an earlier analysis of around 600 of the donors, about 190 million T cells yielded roughly 110 million unique TCR beta sequences and 276 Gb of sequence data. An early release covering roughly 640 HLA-typed donors comprised about 290 gigabases of sequencing data and 85 million to 100 million unique TCR sequences. Among the approximately 400 genotyped donors, 81% belonged to the genetic ancestry cluster associated with self-reported Caucasian donors. The aim of the study was to test whether cataloging public T cell receptors could identify signatures of past pathogen exposure. The study used immunosequencing to profile the T cell repertoires of several hundred subjects and linked those repertoires to cytomegalovirus serostatus. A separate validation cohort of some 130 different subjects was used in addition to the 666-subject first cohort. The study combined high-throughput TCR immunosequencing, statistical association of individual TCRs with disease status, and machine learning to predict cytomegalovirus infection status. To study patterns of TCR occurrence, a later analysis re-analyzed previously published TCR beta repertoires from 700 or so donors and added high-resolution HLA genotyping. Rather than using new phenotypic data, the later analysis identified candidate immune exposures from TCR beta sequences and from how often those sequences occurred across donors. An earlier analysis of around 540 of the donors applied high-throughput TCR beta sequencing to assess whether each TCR beta V gene segment acted as functional or pseudogenic. Donor age, sex, ethnicity and CMV serostatus were collected together with the repertoire data. A later genetic analysis used genome-wide SNP genotypes for about 60% of the roughly 700 donors, treating that subset as a discovery cohort. Every discovery cohort repertoire had been produced on one sequencing platform. Class I and class II HLA loci were covered by the typing at four-digit resolution. The number of donors typed differed by locus, with about 629-640 for A, B, C, DRB1 and DQB1, more than 500 for DQA1, 606 for DPA1, and over 400 for DPB1. Roughly 5 DR-DQ haplotypes were handled as single units for association and clustering because linkage in the cohort was strong. Among about 370 genotyped donors of the cohort, an average of approximately 240,000 unique TCR beta nucleotide sequences was sequenced per donor, of which 15% to 20% were non-productive. Study-wide conclusions, independent of this receptor: A few of the identified cytomegalovirus-associated TCR beta chains were confirmed in vitro to be specific for cytomegalovirus antigens. Most CMV-associated TCR beta chains appeared to be HLA-restricted in a later analysis, and the HLA associations seemed to be driven largely by CMV exposure. An earlier analysis of approximately 600 of the donors showed that most TCR beta V segments appeared in productive rearrangements either about 87% or about 30% of the time, which broadly matched IMGT annotations. A cluster of highly shared sequence variants was judged likely to represent a technical artifact of the sequencing pipeline. Correlated functional status among segregating V segments might be attributable to linkage disequilibrium, but an unknown experimental factor could not be ruled out. The cohort was sequenced for TCR beta chains only, and without alpha or paired-chain data the features that could be detected were limited. Strong co-occurrence of HLA alleles, especially DR and DQ, made assigning TCR associations to individual alleles difficult. The only immune exposure information available for the cohort was CMV serostatus. Specific HLA alleles were associated with 15,000 to 20,000 TCR beta sequences at a false discovery rate of 0.05 in a later analysis. The study gave a list of about 150 TCR beta chains associated with cytomegalovirus. A later analysis found that HLA-associated TCR beta chains were more clonally expanded and had lower generation probabilities than equally common non-associated chains. In both the original and validation cohorts, the classifier was reported to diagnose cytomegalovirus status with high specificity and sensitivity. According to a later analysis, parvovirus B19, influenza, CMV and Epstein-Barr virus appeared linked to several top co-occurrence clusters. According to a later analysis, TCR association rates differed among HLA loci, with DRB1 alleles showing the most associated TCRs and HLA-C alleles showing the fewest. An association between a missense DCLRE1C variant and V-gene and J-gene trimming of TCR beta chains was found in a later genetic analysis and replicated in an independent cohort. While some public TCRs were present in many individuals, most TCR sequences turned up only very rarely across donors. The earlier analysis of some 560 of the donors excluded some 15 rarely observed V segments, including chromosome 9 orphons, because counts were too low. Some IMGT-functional V segments, including TRBV6-2 and TRBV6-3, could not be told apart with the 87-base-pair reads, so those segments were excluded. A further reported finding was that TCR beta sequences accurately predicted the HLA-A and HLA-B alleles for most subjects in the first cohort. According to the authors, the approach could potentially be generalized to other disease states and immunological phenotypes. In a later genetic analysis, fewer N-insertions in productive TCRs were reported among donors in an Asian-associated ancestry cluster than the roughly 700-donor mean. Because some donors lacked HLA typing at each locus, the association tests relied only on the typed subset. Sequencing depth was assumed to be roughly uniform across donors in the presence/absence analyses, though that assumption may not hold.

The CDR3 has 14 amino acids, counting the end cysteine and phenylalanine. Just the 42-base CDR3 DNA is kept, in frame starting at base 1. V gives up 3 bases and J gives up 3 bases, and the segment between their germline ends measures 10 bases. Per the germline V gene (reference sequence), SGHKS is the CDR1 and YYEKEE is the CDR2. The specimen was PBMCs. The receptor was isolated from a woman in her thirties or forties in good health and CMV-seronegative. The rearranged segments are TRBV5-5 and TRBJ1-5; D gene: possibly TRBD1, on 6 matching bases. The DNA reads TGTGCCAGCAGCTCGTGGACAGACAATCAGCCCCAGCATTTT. This gives the protein CASSSWTDNQPQHF. With the rest looked up from the reference TRBV5-5 and TRBJ1-5 genes rather than sequenced, the full variable domain is DAGVTQSPTHLIKTRGQQVTLRCSPISGHKSVSWYQQVLGQGPQFIFQYYEKEERGRGNFPDRFSARQFPNYSSELNVNALLLGDSALYLCASSSWTDNQPQHFGDGTRLSIL.